This T cell receptor (beta chain) was obtained from a study of blood T cell repertoires in COVID-19. The table came from immunoSEQ multiplex PCR; TCRdb's copy has only in-frame clones and leaves some out. This sample yields hundreds of thousands of clones, of which roughly 90% are seen a single time; more than 0.7% belongs to the top ten. V dropped 4 bases and J dropped 5; count of bases not matched to a gene: 8. The CDR3 sequence is 15 residues long. Germline CDR1 and CDR2: KGHSH and LQKENI. The table lists this clone with a count of one. Seattle-derived patients entered the study during active infection and were followed longitudinally.

The clonotype comes from a man younger than 35 with COVID-19, enrolled during active disease. This rearrangement joins TRBV18 to TRBJ2-5, with TRBD1 matching 9 bases. The sample comprised peripheral blood. The CDR3 DNA reads TGTGCCAGCTCACAGGACAGGGGCCGCGAGGAGACCCAGTACTTC. Protein: CASSQDRGREETQYF.